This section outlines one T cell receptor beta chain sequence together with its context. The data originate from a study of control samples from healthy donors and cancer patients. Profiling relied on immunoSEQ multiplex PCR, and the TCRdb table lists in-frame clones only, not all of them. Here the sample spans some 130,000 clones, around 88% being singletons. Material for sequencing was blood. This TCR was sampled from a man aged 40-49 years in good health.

The DNA for the CDR3 is TGTGCCAGCAGCTTGGCCGGGACTAGCGGGGGGACCGGGGAGCTGTTTTTT. Its protein is CASSLAGTSGGTGELFF. The rearrangement joins TRBV7-3 to TRBJ2-2, with 15 bases that match TRBD2. Trimming at V came to 3 bases and at J to 5 bases, leaving 4 bases not matched to a gene. Germline CDR1 and CDR2: SGHTA and FQGTGA. CDR3 length: 17 amino acids. Variable domain in full (rest from reference TRBV7-3 and TRBJ2-2): GAGVSQTPSNKVTEKGKYVELRCDPISGHTALYWYRQSLGQGPEFLIYFQGTGAADDSGLPNDRFFAVRPEGSVSTLKIQRTERGDSAVYLCASSLAGTSGGTGELFFGEGSRLTVL.